This is a list of T cell receptor beta chains from one sample in a study of CXCR3-negative and CXCR3-positive naive CD8 T cells. TCRdb reanalyzed the 5' RACE reads, giving one entry per CDR3 protein sequence and no DNA. In all, the sample yields more than 35,000 distinct CDR3 sequences. Material: memory CD8+ T cells from blood. These receptors originate from a human donor in good health. Some clones in this sample may be carry-over from other donors' samples. Both conserved end residues are part of each CDR3. The listing skips clone size in some rows; elsewhere it reads once, few, many or a size class.

CTSSQDRGGANEQFF | TRBJ2-1 | TRBV4-2 | .
CASSLNPGFYEQYF | TRBJ2-7 | TRBV7-2 | medium-sized
CSVVWGTGELFF | TRBJ2-2 | TRBV29-1 | .
CASSYSSRGEETQYF | TRBJ2-5 | TRBV6-6 | .
CASSSQGNYEQYF | TRBJ2-7 | TRBV6-2/TRBV6-3 | .
CASSSDRVVDTQYF | TRBJ2-3 | TRBV2 | .
CASSSDGPYEQYF | TRBJ2-7 | TRBV5-4 | .
CASSQVGQTQYF | TRBJ2-5 | TRBV3-1 | .
CSARGSSGGSSDTQYF | TRBJ2-3 | TRBV20-1 | .
CASSPEGDEQFF | TRBJ2-1 | TRBV7-9 | .
CASSSGGEPETQYF | TRBJ2-5 | TRBV6-2/TRBV6-3 | .
CASSFAGAYEQYF | TRBJ2-7 | TRBV12-3/TRBV12-4 | .
CASSDSGGGSPLHF | TRBJ1-6 | TRBV6-4 | medium-sized
CASSLTPDNYGYTF | TRBJ1-2 | TRBV7-3 | .
CASSDEGRLSYEQYF | TRBJ2-7 | TRBV4-1 | .
CASSEPGLTDEQFF | TRBJ2-1 | TRBV2 | .
CASSLGGLPPEAFF | TRBJ1-1 | TRBV5-1 | .
CSVRLENQPQHF | TRBJ1-5 | TRBV29-1 | .
CASSLEVGAYEQYF | TRBJ2-7 | TRBV7-2 | .
CASSYSIGTGHEKLFF | TRBJ1-4 | TRBV6-2/TRBV6-3 | .
CASSLFGQPHKQFF | TRBJ2-1 | TRBV28 | .
CASSHSRGAYDEQFF | TRBJ2-1 | TRBV4-2 | .
CASSFFGGEAYEQYF | TRBJ2-7 | TRBV7-2 | .
CASSQDFGQGVYEQYF | TRBJ2-7 | TRBV3-1 | .
CASSSGTGEVYEQYF | TRBJ2-7 | TRBV6-2/TRBV6-3 | .
CASSLDARTVFRVNTGELFF | TRBJ2-2 | TRBV4-3 | .
CASSDSRTGGTGGANVLTF | TRBJ2-6 | TRBV6-4 | .
CASSLDRLNTEAFF | TRBJ1-1 | TRBV7-6 | .
CSVVSYNEQFF | TRBJ2-1 | TRBV29-1 | .
CSASGGLLNEQFF | TRBJ2-1 | TRBV20-1 | .
CASSFQGVYEQYF | TRBJ2-7 | TRBV5-4 | .
CATSGMGVRYEQYF | TRBJ2-7 | TRBV19 | .
CASNPSSTSTDTQYF | TRBJ2-3 | TRBV28 | .
CASSPHALSSYEQYF | TRBJ2-7 | TRBV28 | .
CSVWDRQETQYF | TRBJ2-5 | TRBV29-1 | .
CASSPWDREIFPAGELFF | TRBJ2-2 | TRBV27 | .
CASRILTSEGEQFF | TRBJ2-1 | TRBV2 | .
CAISDTGQKETQYF | TRBJ2-5 | TRBV10-3 | .
CASSPLDRPNTGELFF | TRBJ2-2 | TRBV28 | .
CASSEVPGTGGDEQFF | TRBJ2-1 | TRBV6-4 | .
CASSVSSLAKNIQYF | TRBJ2-4 | TRBV9 | .
CASSHILTGPYEQYF | TRBJ2-7 | TRBV4-3 | .
CASSQTTGIGELFF | TRBJ2-2 | TRBV6-4 | .
CSVATGIYEQYF | TRBJ2-7 | TRBV29-1 | .